The T cell receptor (beta chain) described here comes from a study of vaccination and CD4 T cells after COVID-19. General study results and limits: In median terms, SARS-CoV-2-reactive clonotypes went from about 20 to 38, a nonsignificant rise.

Comments on this clonotype: Its antigen is undetermined.

V trimming: 6 bases; J trimming: 3 bases; junction bases outside the gene matches: 18. The CDR3 has 18 residues. CDR1 and CDR2 from the germline V gene are MNHEY and SVGEGT. The Oncomine TCR Beta short-read assay was applied to DNA of cultured CD4+ T cells. From CD4+ T cells that had been cultured, genomic DNA was extracted. MiXCR, applied by TCRdb to the PCR reads, yields one record per CDR3 protein. The table includes under 8,000 distinct CDR3 sequences, approximately 41% detected once. Treatment noted: approximately nine-day PBMC culture with coronavirus spike peptide pools or control peptides (ViraFEST assay). Gathering of the CD4+ T cells, from the unexposed donor, took place before the COVID-19 pandemic (2011-2018).

The receptor's source is a human donor in good health. Sequencing used CD4+ T cells from blood, cultured in vitro. This chain connects TRBV6-2 or TRBV6-3 to TRBJ2-3; 7 nucleotides agree with TRBD1. Here the CDR3 reads CASSFNVADRVGTDTQYF. The CDR3, as DNA: TGTGCCAGCAGCTTCAATGTTGCTGACAGGGTTGGGACAGATACGCAGTATTTT.